The clone carrying this T cell receptor beta chain was counted only a few times. Its antigen remains unidentified. Germline CDR1 SGHTA, CDR2 FQGNSA. The CDR3 is 15 residues long. Between the trimmed V and J ends, which lost 5 bases and 0 bases, there was a span of 12 bases. The data belong to a study of blood T cells in healthy people across ages. Through a sample-barcoded 5' primer and a J-beta primer mix, a second PCR was run for roughly 6 to 11 cycles. TCRdb used MiXCR to reprocess the 5' RACE reads, holding one entry per CDR3 protein. The repertoire has 500,000 to 600,000 distinct CDR3 sequences, approximately 27% of them found once; the top ten carry roughly 18%. Broader study findings: As age increased, TCR beta diversity per million T cells fell in a roughly linear fashion.

Sequencing used blood. The genes are TRBV7-2 and TRBJ2-3; D is undetermined. This TCR was sampled from a woman between 65 and 79 years old in good health. CDR3 region: CASSPPTRSTDTQYF. The CDR3 nucleotides are TGTGCCAGCAGCCCCCCCACCAGAAGCACAGATACGCAGTATTTT.